The T cell receptor (beta chain) described here comes from a study of T cell clusters in autoimmune cytopenias. This CDR3 is built from 14 residues. TRB rearrangements were amplified by touch-down multiplex PCR with mixed TRB-A/B primers. TCRdb reprocessed the multiplex PCR reads and keeps a single row for each CDR3 protein, giving no DNA. The sample data list approximately 14,000 distinct CDR3 sequences. About 39,000 genome equivalents of blood DNA were amplified for TRB. This chain joins TRBV12-3 or TRBV12-4 and TRBJ2-5; TCRdb selects TRBD2, and the lack of DNA leaves this call unchecked. The receptor's source is a human donor with an autoimmune cytopenia or autoimmune hepatitis (not recorded which). Sequenced input: peripheral blood. CDR3 region: CASRASGRGETQYF.